This T cell receptor (beta chain) originates from a study of blood T cell repertoires in COVID-19. About the study: From the United States, Italy and Spain came samples of acute and convalescent COVID-19. PBMCs, B-cell-depleted T cells, or T cells provided the cDNA or gDNA that made up the material.

How the authors handled the data: Estimated nucleated cell counts came from reference gene primer amplification. Only in-frame clones appear in the TCRdb table, and some are missing; sequencing was by immunoSEQ multiplex PCR. D and trimming were read from the DNA, whereas the V and J calls and clone size are those reported in that table. This sample has about 40,000 clones; 88% occur once, and the top ten carry 7% to 9%. Looked up from germline, CDR1 is SGHDT and CDR2 is YYEEEE. V lost 2 bases to trimming and J lost 2 bases; unmatched junction nucleotides: 4. There are 15 residues in the CDR3. Sequenced sample: peripheral blood. This TCR was recovered from a woman between 70 and 85 years old with acute or convalescent COVID-19. The rearrangement uses TRBV5-6 and TRBJ2-1, with 7 bases matching TRBD1. The CDR3 DNA reads TGTGCCAGCAGCTTCGGAGACAGGGCCTACAATGAGCAGTTCTTC. Its translation: CASSFGDRAYNEQFF.